A single sample is the source of the 29 T cell receptor beta chains below, sequenced in a study of blood T cell repertoires in COVID-19. Some clones are missing from TCRdb's copy, which holds only in-frame ones; the method was immunoSEQ multiplex PCR. The repertoire holds 130,000 or so clones, with 70% to 90% as singletons. Sequences were obtained from peripheral blood. These receptors were obtained from a human donor in a cohort sampled during active COVID-19.

The chain joins TRBV19 to TRBJ2-7, with unresolved D. Between the trimmed V and J ends, which lost 4 bases and 2 bases, there was a span of 3 bases. The length of the CDR3 is 11 residues. Germline loops: CDR1 LNHDA, CDR2 SQIVND (reference sequence). The CDR3 region is CASSNTYEQYF. CDR3 sequence (DNA): TGTGCCAGTAGTAATACCTACGAGCAGTACTTC. Complete variable domain (other parts from reference TRBV19 and TRBJ2-7): DGGITQSPKYLFRKEGQNVTLSCEQNLNHDAMYWYRQDPGQGLRLIYYSQIVNDFQKGDIAEGYSVSREKKESFPLTVTSAQKNPTAFYLCASSNTYEQYFGPGTRLTVT.

The chain recombines TRBV7-8 with TRBJ2-7; possible D gene TRBD2, 5 bases. Germline values: CDR1 SGHVS, CDR2 FQNEAQ. Between the trimmed V and J ends, which lost 5 bases and 0 bases, there was a span of 17 bases. The CDR3 totals 16 residues. CDR3 sequence reads: CASSPHLAALSYEQYF. CDR3 DNA: TGTGCCAGCAGCCCTCATCTAGCAGCCCTCTCCTACGAGCAGTACTTC.

This chain joins TRBV6-6 and TRBJ2-3; 7 bases align to TRBD2. The V and J ends lost 6 bases and 0 bases, in that order; junction bases with no gene match: 6. The CDR3 is 15 residues long. Germline CDR1 MNHNY, CDR2 SVGAGI (reference sequence). The CDR3 region is CASRPSGASTDTQYF. The CDR3 bases are TGTGCCAGCAGACCTAGCGGAGCCAGCACAGATACGCAGTATTTT.

Here the CDR3 reads CSASPTGSSTNYGYTF. Written as DNA, the CDR3 is TGCAGTGCTAGTCCGACGGGATCCTCGACTAACTATGGCTACACCTTC. This chain uses TRBV20-1 with TRBJ1-2; D uncertain. The V and J ends lost 3 bases and 0 bases respectively, with 17 bases between them. The length of the CDR3 is 16 residues. The germline CDR1 and CDR2 sequences are DFQATT and SNEGSKA (reference sequence).

This clone appeared a single time. The genes are TRBV5-1 and TRBJ2-5; 11 bases fit TRBD2. Germline V CDR1 and CDR2: SGHRS, YFSETQ. J was trimmed by 5 bases and V by 0 bases; bases with no gene match: 12. The CDR3 loop spans 18 amino acids. The CDR3 here is CASSLDLAGGSAGETQYF. The CDR3 DNA reads as TGCGCCAGCAGCTTGGATCTAGCGGGGGGCTCCGCGGGGGAGACCCAGTACTTC.

The chain has TRBV3-1 (or the pseudogene TRBV3-2) and TRBJ2-6; unclear D gene. Trimming shortened V by 1 base and J by 4 bases, and 5 bases separated the two germline ends. Germline CDR1 and CDR2: LGHDT and YNNKEL (reference sequence). This CDR3 is built from 14 residues. CDR3 DNA: TGTGCCAGCAGCCAAGGAGGCGGGGCCAACGTCCTGACTTTC. Its translation: CASSQGGGANVLTF.

V usage is TRBV4-1 and J usage is TRBJ1-2; D is uncertain. Germline V CDR1 and CDR2: MGHRA, YSYEKL. The V gene lost 4 bases and the J gene lost 0 bases, with 6 bases spanning the gap. This CDR3 is built from 13 residues. CDR3 coding DNA: TGCGCCAGCAGCCCGACAACTAACTATGGCTACACCTTC. Its protein product is CASSPTTNYGYTF.

J is TRBJ2-1 and V is TRBV24-1; 7 bases agree with TRBD1. This CDR3 has 13 amino acids. The V segment lost 2 bases and the J segment 8 bases; nucleotides outside the gene matches: 2. CDR1 KGHDR and CDR2 SFDVKD come from the germline V gene. The DNA of the CDR3 is TGTGCCACCAGTGATTACAGGGGTGATGAGCAGTTCTTC. Amino acid sequence: CATSDYRGDEQFF.

V and J are TRBV19 and TRBJ1-2; no firm D call. This CDR3 comprises 16 residues. V lost 3 bases to trimming and J lost 0 bases, with 14 bases between them. CDR1 and CDR2 from the germline V gene are LNHDA and SQIVND (reference sequence). In nucleotides, the CDR3 is TGTGCCAGTAGTATGAGGGCCACACCCACTAACTATGGCTACACCTTC. The encoded protein is CASSMRATPTNYGYTF.

The V and J genes are TRBV5-6 and TRBJ1-2, with a tentative D call TRBD1 (6 bases). The CDR3 has 14 amino acids. V was cut by 4 bases and J by 2 bases, with 12 bases left in between. Germline CDR1 is SGHDT and CDR2 is YYEEEE. Here the CDR3 reads CASSTTDRNYGYTF. The CDR3 nucleotides read TGTGCCAGCAGCACAACGGACAGAAACTATGGCTACACCTTC.

A few counts support this clone. The rearrangement joins TRBV2 to TRBJ2-7; a weak D match, TRBD2 (7 bases). From germline, CDR1 is SNHLY and CDR2 FYNNEI. CDR3 length equals 15 residues. V shed 4 bases and J shed 2 bases, with 15 bases lying between them. The CDR3 protein is CASSAQGGAAYEQYF. CDR3 nucleotides: TGTGCCAGCAGTGCACAAGGGGGGGCCGCCTACGAGCAGTACTTC.

The chain uses TRBV5-1 and TRBJ2-7, with D maybe TRBD1 (7 bases). CDR1 and CDR2 from the germline V gene are SGHRS and YFSETQ. This CDR3 contains 14 residues. V was trimmed by 0 bases and J by 3 bases, leaving 10 bases between them. The CDR3 loop reads CASSLDRGGYEQYF. The CDR3 DNA follows: TGCGCCAGCAGCTTGGACAGGGGAGGCTACGAGCAGTACTTC.

The chain couples TRBV30 to TRBJ2-7; possible D gene TRBD2, 6 bases. The germline gives CDR1 GTSNPN, CDR2 SVGIG (reference sequence). This CDR3 spans 14 amino acids. The germline V and J ends were trimmed by 3 bases and 8 bases, with 20 bases remaining between them. The CDR3 sequence: CAWSPGGAATKQYF. Here the CDR3 DNA reads TGTGCCTGGAGCCCCGGCGGGGCCGCTACTAAGCAGTACTTC.

This clone was seen once. This sequence joins TRBV7-8 and TRBJ1-5, with D perhaps TRBD1 (5 bases). Trimming took 1 base from V and 7 from J, leaving 14 bases between them. CDR3 length: 15 residues. Germline V CDR1 and CDR2: SGHVS, FQNEAQ. The CDR3 sequence: CASSLGGGFGQPQHF. The CDR3 DNA reads TGTGCCAGCAGCTTAGGGGGGGGGTTCGGACAGCCCCAGCATTTT.

This sequence joins TRBV5-1 and TRBJ1-1; 7 bases fit TRBD1. Unmatched junction bases numbered 13, after V lost 4 bases and J lost 4 bases. The CDR3 spans 16 residues. CDR1 is SGHRS, CDR2 YFSETQ, per germline. DNA for the CDR3: TGCGCCAGCAGCCCGGGAGGGACCGCAGGGGGCACTGAAGCTTTCTTT. Translating it yields CASSPGGTAGGTEAFF. The entire variable domain, with the rest obtained from reference TRBV5-1 and TRBJ1-1, is as follows: KAGVTQTPRYLIKTRGQQVTLSCSPISGHRSVSWYQQTPGQGLQFLFEYFSETQRNKGNFPGRFSGRQFSNSRSEMNVSTLELGDSALYLCASSPGGTAGGTEAFFGQGTRLTVV.

The rearrangement links TRBV30 to TRBJ2-1, with 9 bases that match TRBD1. The V segment lost 3 bases and the J segment 10 bases; nucleotides outside the gene matches: 10. This CDR3 is built from 14 residues. The germline CDR1 and CDR2 sequences are GTSNPN and SVGIG (reference sequence). The CDR3 DNA sequence: TGTGCCTGGAGGGCCGGGACAGGGAATAGCGAGCAGTTCTTC. Translating it yields CAWRAGTGNSEQFF.

This rearrangement joins TRBV19 to TRBJ2-3; TRBD1 matches 10 bases. The CDR3 loop spans 15 amino acids. Germline V gene sequence: CDR1 LNHDA, CDR2 SQIVND (reference sequence). With V trimmed by 3 bases and J by 0 bases, 0 bases remained unmatched. In DNA, the CDR3 is TGTGCCAGTAGTATGGGACAGGGGAGCACAGATACGCAGTATTTT. Residues: CASSMGQGSTDTQYF.

The DNA for the CDR3 is TGTGCCAGCAGTAGCTACAGGGGGTCGGGTGGCTACACCTTC. Protein sequence: CASSSYRGSGGYTF. This rearrangement joins TRBV27 to TRBJ1-2; 8 bases are shared with TRBD1. CDR3 size: 14 residues. Germline assignment: CDR1 MNHEY and CDR2 SMNVEV (reference sequence). The J segment lost 7 bases and the V segment lost 5 bases, leaving 9 bases of the junction unmatched.

This clone appeared once. The chain combines TRBV5-6 with TRBJ2-6; D gene unclear. V lost 0 bases and J lost 0, with 4 bases in between. Germline assignment: CDR1 SGHDT and CDR2 YYEEEE. This CDR3 contains 15 residues. CDR3 sequence reads: CASSLGDSGANVLTF. As DNA, the CDR3 is TGTGCCAGCAGCTTGGGAGACTCTGGGGCCAACGTCCTGACTTTC.

The gene calls are TRBV12-3 or TRBV12-4 and TRBJ1-1, with D tentatively TRBD1 (6 bases). Trimming cost V 5 bases and J 5 bases, with 12 bases left between them. This CDR3 contains 13 residues. CDR3 DNA: TGTGCCAGCAGTCAGATAAGGGGGACTGAAGCTTTCTTT. Amino acid sequence: CASSQIRGTEAFF.

The V gene is TRBV21-1, the J gene TRBJ2-5; TRBD1 is taken as the D call from the table, unchecked against the DNA. TRBV21-1 is a documented pseudogene. This CDR3 contains 15 residues. The CDR3 DNA is TGTGCCACCGTCTTCTCAACCGGGACAGGGGAGACCCAGTACTTC. It is translated as CATVFSTGTGETQYF.

V usage is TRBV7-6 and J usage is TRBJ2-2; D perhaps matches TRBD1 (6 bases). The V and J ends lost 0 bases and 3 bases respectively, with 8 bases between them. CDR1 SGHVS and CDR2 FNYEAQ come from the germline V gene. The CDR3 spans 15 residues. CDR3 in amino acids: CASSLAGAYTGELFF. The CDR3 DNA reads as TGTGCCAGCAGCTTAGCGGGGGCTTACACCGGGGAGCTGTTTTTT. The full variable domain, completed using reference TRBV7-6 and TRBJ2-2, is GAGVSQSPRYKVTKRGQDVALRCDPISGHVSLYWYRQALGQGPEFLTYFNYEAQQDKSGLPNDRFSAERPEGSISTLTIQRTEQRDSAMYRCASSLAGAYTGELFFGEGSRLTVL.

The chain has TRBV11-3 and TRBJ2-2, with D maybe TRBD1 (7 bases). Trimming stripped 5 bases from V and 1 base from J, with 14 bases between. Germline V CDR1 and CDR2: SGHNT, YENEEA. The CDR3 has 16 residues. This chain's CDR3 is CASSDNRGGNTGELFF. The CDR3 nucleotides are TGTGCCAGCAGCGACAACAGGGGAGGGAACACCGGGGAGCTGTTTTTT.

This chain connects TRBV29-1 to TRBJ1-2; 10 bases are a match to TRBD1. The ends lost 6 bases at V and 1 base at J; junction bases unmatched: 8. Germline V CDR1 and CDR2: SQVTM, ANQGSEA. The CDR3 runs 15 residues. CDR3 in DNA: TGCAGCGTGTCCTCCGGGACAGGGGTTAACTATGGCTACACCTTC. The encoded protein is CSVSSGTGVNYGYTF.

This clone was seen only once. The genes are TRBV6-6 and TRBJ1-1; TRBD1 agrees at 8 bases. Losses at the gene ends were 5 bases for V and 4 bases for J; bases not matched to a gene: 3. CDR3 length: 13 residues. Germline V CDR1 and CDR2: MNHNY, SVGAGI (reference sequence). The CDR3 nucleotides read TGTGCCAGCAGTGACAGGGGACCCACTGAAGCTTTCTTT. Translation: CASSDRGPTEAFF.

CDR3 sequence: CASSQASGANYEQYF. The CDR3 nucleotides read TGTGCCAGCAGCCAGGCTAGCGGGGCTAATTACGAGCAGTACTTC. V gene TRBV3-1 (or the pseudogene TRBV3-2) combines with J gene TRBJ2-7, with 9 bases identical to TRBD2. Germline values: CDR1 LGHDT, CDR2 YNNKEL (reference sequence). The CDR3 is made up of 15 amino acids. V dropped 3 bases and J dropped 4; count of bases not matched to a gene: 7.

Comments on this clone: Additional DNA sequences in this sample encode the identical CDR3. This sequence joins TRBV9 and TRBJ2-1; 9 bases agree with TRBD1. Germline trimming cut 0 bases from V and 2 bases from J; bases unmatched to any gene: 0. This CDR3 contains 15 residues. In germline, CDR1 is SGDLS, CDR2 YYNGEE. The chain's CDR3 is CASSVGQGAYNEQFF. The CDR3 DNA follows: TGTGCCAGCAGCGTAGGACAGGGGGCCTACAATGAGCAGTTCTTC.

This clone was counted at least ten times. The chain recombines TRBV5-4 with TRBJ2-7; maybe TRBD2 (5 bases). Germline values: CDR1 SGHNT, CDR2 YYREEE (reference sequence). The CDR3 loop spans 15 amino acids. The ends were cut back, 0 bases at V and 5 bases at J, with 15 bases in the middle. The CDR3 nucleotides read TGTGCCAGCAGCTTGGACGGGCTCCGAGCGGACGAGCAGTACTTC. It yields the protein CASSLDGLRADEQYF.

This rearrangement joins TRBV3-1 (or the pseudogene TRBV3-2) to TRBJ2-1; 8 nucleotides align to TRBD1. CDR1 LGHDT and CDR2 YNNKEL come from the germline V gene (reference sequence). This CDR3 has 21 amino acids. V lost 4 bases and J lost 5; bases outside the gene matches: 25. CDR3 nucleotides: TGTGCCAGCAGCCCTCGCCCTCGGACAGGGCCACAAGCATGGTTTAACAATGAGCAGTTCTTC. It yields the protein CASSPRPRTGPQAWFNNEQFF.